The T cell receptor (beta chain) described here comes from a study of blood T cell repertoires in COVID-19. Participant-reported clinical history was the basis for cohort assignment. In the original workflow: Quantification of nucleated cells was approximated via reference gene primer amplification. TCRdb's copy holds only in-frame clones and misses some; the assay was immunoSEQ multiplex PCR. V, J and clone size derive from that table, while D and trimming were established from the DNA sequence. The table records 290,000 or so clones, around 80% of them present only once. V shed 0 bases and J shed 4 bases, with 16 bases lying between them. The germline V gene encodes CDR1 LGHDT and CDR2 YNNKEL (reference sequence). CDR3 length: 16 residues.

Sequenced material: PBMCs or T cells enriched from blood (not recorded which). This TCR came from a man aged 35 to 55 who had been exposed to COVID-19. The chain has TRBV3-1 (or the pseudogene TRBV3-2) and TRBJ2-7; tentatively, D is TRBD2 (6 bases). Here the CDR3 DNA reads TGTGCCAGCAGCCAAGACATGGGCGAGCGGGTGTACGAGCAGTACTTC. It encodes CASSQDMGERVYEQYF.